The source of this T cell receptor (beta chain) is a study of blood T cell repertoires in COVID-19. From germline, CDR1 is MDHEN and CDR2 SYDVKM. Deletions cut 3 bases from V and 1 base from J, with 8 bases between. This CDR3 has 14 amino acids. The protocol was immunoSEQ multiplex PCR, while the TCRdb copy is restricted to in-frame clones and leaves out a portion. This sample has tens of thousands of clones, with about 85% found just once. This clone was counted only a few times. The clonotype originates from a man in his sixties with COVID-19, enrolled during active disease. The chain couples TRBV28 to TRBJ2-3, with D unresolved. The sample comprised peripheral blood. As DNA, the CDR3 is TGTGCCAGCAGTTTTCTGAGTGGCACAGATACGCAGTATTTT. As protein: CASSFLSGTDTQYF. Combining the CDR3 with reference TRBV28 and TRBJ2-3 gives the whole variable domain DVKVTQSSRYLVKRTGEKVFLECVQDMDHENMFWYRQDPGLGLRLIYFSYDVKMKEKGDIPEGYSVSREKKERFSLILESASTNQTSMYLCASSFLSGTDTQYFGPGTRLTVL.